This entry describes one T cell receptor beta chain. The entry originates in a study of PD-1 blockade in classical Hodgkin lymphoma. About the research overall: Nivolumab dosing for patients was 3 mg/kg, administered intravenously every 2 weeks.

Trimming removed 2 bases at V and 1 base at J, with 12 bases between. The CDR3 length is 15 residues. Germline V CDR1 and CDR2: SGHNT, YYREEE (reference sequence). The data were produced by immunoSEQ multiplex PCR, yet TCRdb's version contains in-frame clones alone and is incomplete. The table has about 23,000 clones, around 89% seen once. Time point described: cycle 4 day 1 (C4D1), after more than five weeks of nivolumab. Relapse was seen in all patients after autologous stem cell transplantation, and brentuximab vedotin exposure was variable. The sequence was obtained from a human donor with classical Hodgkin lymphoma. The chain combines TRBV5-4 with TRBJ1-1; possibly TRBD1 for D (5 bases). The sample was peripheral blood mononuclear cells (PBMCs), taken before the fourth cycle of nivolumab. CDR3 in amino acids: CASSFFDTGNTEAFF. CDR3 bases: TGTGCCAGCAGCTTTTTTGATACAGGGAACACTGAAGCTTTCTTT.